The rows below give T cell receptor beta chains drawn from one sample of a study of regulatory T cells in long-lasting Graves disease. MiXCR was run by TCRdb on the multiplex PCR reads, yielding one entry per CDR3 protein. Among about 430,000 distinct CDR3 sequences listed, around 16% were seen once. These data also featured in a second study, about T cells in Graves' hyperthyroidism and ophthalmopathy.

The sample here was peripheral blood mononuclear cells (PBMCs), taken at new diagnosis, from a patient treated with antithyroid drugs. The receptors originated from a woman in her thirties or forties with Graves disease. The CDR3 runs from the conserved cysteine through the conserved F or W. Each record gives: J gene, V gene, D gene, clone size, CDR3 protein, CDR3 DNA. A D gene is named only where the DNA matches it firmly. Only some rows state a clone size, as once, few, many or a class for expanded clones.

TRBJ2-7 | TRBV5-1 | - | - | CASSLGQGGSEQYF | TGTGCCAGCAGCTTAGGGCAGGGGGGGTCCGAGCAGTACTTC
TRBJ2-6 | TRBV28 | - | - | CASSLGPPLRSGANVLTF | TGTGCCAGCAGTTTAGGGCCCCCACTCAGGTCTGGGGCCAACGTCCTGACTTTC
TRBJ2-1 | TRBV7-2 | TRBD1 | many | CASSLGGQGFDEQFF | TGTGCCAGCAGCTTAGGGGGACAGGGTTTCGATGAGCAGTTCTTC
TRBJ1-1 | TRBV19 | - | few | CASSMERKTPMNTEAFF | TGTGCCAGTAGTATGGAACGGAAAACCCCAATGAACACTGAAGCTTTCTTT
TRBJ2-3 | TRBV30 | - | many | CAWSVVGSTDTQYF | TGTGCCTGGAGTGTAGTGGGCAGCACAGATACGCAGTATTTT
TRBJ2-7 | TRBV3-1 | - | many | CASSHLGSHEQYF | TGTGCCAGCAGCCACTTAGGTTCCCACGAGCAGTACTTC
TRBJ2-1 | TRBV7-2 | TRBD2 | many | CASSLALAGGAYNEQFF | TGTGCCAGCAGCTTAGCCCTAGCGGGAGGAGCCTACAATGAGCAGTTCTTC
TRBJ2-1 | TRBV27 | TRBD2 | many | CASSPRGGAHNEQFF | TGTGCCAGCAGTCCCCGCGGGGGAGCTCACAATGAGCAGTTCTTC
TRBJ2-7 | TRBV27 | - | many | CASSITGPGYEQYF | TGTGCCAGCAGTATTACAGGTCCGGGCTACGAGCAGTACTTC
TRBJ1-3 | TRBV28 | TRBD1 | - | CASSPLWDRWATGNTIYF | TGTGCCAGCAGTCCCTTATGGGACAGGTGGGCCACTGGAAACACCATATATTTT
TRBJ2-7 | TRBV27 | TRBD2 | few | CASSPQVSGGTYEQYF | TGTGCCAGCAGTCCCCAAGTCAGCGGGGGTACCTACGAGCAGTACTTC
TRBJ1-2 | TRBV6-1 | TRBD1 | many | CASSEAGTVYGYTF | TGTGCCAGCAGTGAGGCCGGGACAGTTTATGGCTACACCTTC
TRBJ1-1 | TRBV18 | - | many | CASSPRQVMNTEAFF | TGTGCCAGCTCACCACGACAGGTTATGAACACTGAAGCTTTCTTT
TRBJ2-4 | TRBV7-8 | - | many | CASSSQVAKNIQYF | TGTGCCAGCAGCTCGCAGGTAGCCAAAAACATTCAGTACTTC
TRBJ2-1 | TRBV20-1 | TRBD2 | many | CSARAVLAGGPGEQFF | TGCAGTGCTAGAGCGGTCCTAGCGGGAGGGCCGGGTGAGCAGTTCTTC
TRBJ2-5 | TRBV20-1 | TRBD2 | - | CSAPTSGEETQYF | TGCAGTGCTCCGACTAGCGGCGAAGAGACCCAGTACTTC
TRBJ2-2 | TRBV10-2 | - | many | CASREQGNTGELFF | TGCGCCAGCAGAGAACAGGGAAACACCGGGGAGCTGTTTTTT
TRBJ2-1 | TRBV27 | TRBD2 | - | CASSLGGTSRYNEQFF | TGTGCCAGCAGCCTAGGTGGGACTAGCCGATACAATGAGCAGTTCTTC
TRBJ2-5 | TRBV12-3/TRBV12-4 | TRBD1 | many | CASSSGQQETQYF | TGTGCCAGCAGTTCGGGACAGCAAGAGACCCAGTACTTC
TRBJ2-1 | TRBV29-1 | TRBD2 | many | CSVEGLAGGWNEQFF | TGCAGCGTTGAAGGGTTAGCGGGAGGGTGGAATGAGCAGTTCTTC
TRBJ2-5 | TRBV28 | TRBD2 | many | CASSTPGGAGQETQYF | TGTGCCAGCAGTACCCCGGGAGGCGCGGGCCAAGAGACCCAGTACTTC
TRBJ2-7 | TRBV28 | - | many | CASSLTGKWPYEQYF | TGTGCCAGCAGTTTGACAGGAAAATGGCCCTACGAGCAGTACTTC
TRBJ2-1 | TRBV2 | TRBD2 | - | CASRNGLAGTYNEQFF | TGTGCCAGCAGGAACGGACTAGCGGGGACCTACAATGAGCAGTTCTTC
TRBJ2-1 | TRBV28 | - | many | CASSLSAGEQFF | TGTGCCAGCAGTTTATCTGCGGGGGAGCAGTTCTTC
TRBJ2-1 | TRBV9 | - | many | CASSVGGWEVNEQFF | TGTGCCAGCAGCGTAGGAGGGTGGGAGGTTAATGAGCAGTTCTTC
TRBJ2-1 | TRBV7-9 | TRBD2 | many | CASSFPGLASSSSYNEQFF | TGTGCCAGCAGCTTCCCGGGACTAGCGTCCTCAAGCTCCTACAATGAGCAGTTCTTC
TRBJ2-7 | TRBV24-1 | TRBD1 | many | CATSDSAGTGSGYEQYF | TGTGCCACCAGTGATTCTGCCGGGACAGGATCGGGGTACGAGCAGTACTTC
TRBJ1-6 | TRBV5-4 | - | - | CASSQDRLPGPLHF | TGTGCCAGCAGCCAGGACAGACTCCCGGGGCCCCTCCACTTT
TRBJ1-1 | TRBV19 | - | - | CASSIFTGEAFF | TGTGCCAGTAGTATTTTCACAGGTGAAGCTTTCTTT
TRBJ2-1 | TRBV12-3/TRBV12-4 | TRBD2 | many | CASSAFAGVNEQFF | TGTGCCAGCAGTGCCTTCGCGGGGGTCAATGAGCAGTTCTTC
TRBJ2-3 | TRBV6-2/TRBV6-3 | TRBD2 | - | CASRTSSGRAGGTDTQYF | TGTGCCAGCAGGACCTCTAGCGGGAGGGCCGGGGGCACAGATACGCAGTATTTT
TRBJ2-7 | TRBV5-1 | TRBD1 | few | CASSLDVGQGGNEQYF | TGCGCCAGCAGCTTGGATGTGGGACAGGGGGGGAACGAGCAGTACTTC
TRBJ2-7 | TRBV24-1 | - | many | CATSDPRGVLGEQYF | TGTGCCACCAGTGACCCCAGGGGCGTACTGGGGGAGCAGTACTTC
TRBJ1-1 | TRBV25-1 | - | - | CASTKGGNTEAFF | TGTGCCAGCACTAAAGGGGGTAACACTGAAGCTTTCTTT
TRBJ2-1 | TRBV6-2/TRBV6-3 | - | many | CAGADSSYNEQFF | TGTGCTGGAGCGGATAGCTCCTACAATGAGCAGTTCTTC
TRBJ2-5 | TRBV12-3/TRBV12-4 | - | many | CASSWALGGQETQYF | TGTGCCAGCAGTTGGGCCCTGGGGGGCCAAGAGACCCAGTACTTC
TRBJ1-2 | TRBV19 | TRBD1 | - | CASDKGTGESGYTF | TGTGCCTCAGATAAAGGGACAGGGGAAAGTGGCTACACCTTC
TRBJ1-1 | TRBV4-1 | TRBD1 | - | CASKAQGESEAFF | TGCGCCAGCAAGGCCCAGGGGGAGTCTGAAGCTTTCTTT
TRBJ2-5 | TRBV6-1 | TRBD2 | many | CASLTPTSGRAGETQYF | TGTGCCAGCCTTACCCCCACTAGCGGGAGGGCCGGGGAGACCCAGTACTTC
TRBJ1-6 | TRBV14 | - | once | CASSQTGIDNSPLHF | TGTGCCAGCAGCCAAACAGGGATCGATAATTCACCCCTCCACTTT
TRBJ1-5 | TRBV20-1 | - | many | CSARSGANQPQHF | TGCAGTGCTAGGTCGGGGGCTAATCAGCCCCAGCATTTT
TRBJ2-7 | TRBV2 | - | many | CASKMEPGSYEQYF | TGTGCCAGCAAGATGGAACCGGGGTCCTACGAGCAGTACTTC